A single sample gave rise to the 6 T cell receptor beta chains below, sequenced in a study of T cell responses to AZD1222 COVID-19 vaccine. Only in-frame clones appear in the TCRdb table, and some are missing; sequencing was by immunoSEQ multiplex PCR. The data hold fewer than 110,000 clones, with 90% observed a single time. This material consisted of peripheral blood, taken on day 0 of AZD1222 vaccination. The receptor source for this set is an adult in good health.

This rearrangement joins TRBV18 to TRBJ2-5; 7 bases map to TRBD1. This CDR3 has 13 amino acids. Germline V gene data show CDR1 as KGHSH and CDR2 as LQKENI. Trimming at V came to 10 bases and at J to 5 bases, leaving 10 bases not matched to a gene. CDR3 sequence reads: CATNSQGDETQYF. The CDR3, as DNA: TGTGCCACCAACTCCCAGGGGGATGAGACCCAGTACTTC.

This clone has only a few counts. The sample contains more than one DNA sequence encoding this CDR3. This chain joins TRBV6-1 and TRBJ2-5, with 8 positions matching TRBD1. V lost 2 bases and J lost 2; bases outside the gene matches: 1. Germline CDR1 is MNHNS and CDR2 is SASEGT. CDR3 length: 14 residues. The CDR3, as DNA: TGTGCCAGCAGTGAATGGGACAGGCAAGAGACCCAGTACTTC. As protein: CASSEWDRQETQYF.

The rearrangement links TRBV2 to TRBJ2-6; no clear D. V dropped 6 bases and J dropped 0 bases, with 6 bases sitting between them. CDR1 is SNHLY and CDR2 is FYNNEI in the germline V gene. The CDR3 contains 14 residues. The CDR3 spells CASRGDSGANVLTF. The CDR3 DNA reads TGTGCCAGCAGAGGTGACTCTGGGGCCAACGTCCTGACTTTC.

This rearrangement joins TRBV2 to TRBJ1-3; tentative D call: TRBD1 (5 bases). From germline, CDR1 is SNHLY and CDR2 FYNNEI. The CDR3 extends over 16 amino acids. The V gene lost 4 bases and the J gene lost 0 bases, with 13 bases spanning the gap. The CDR3 DNA follows: TGTGCCAGCAGTGGCCCCGACAGCTACTCTGGAAACACCATATATTTT. It specifies CASSGPDSYSGNTIYF.

The chain uses TRBV3-1 (or the pseudogene TRBV3-2) and TRBJ2-7; 12 nucleotides match TRBD2. CDR1 LGHDT and CDR2 YNNKEL come from the germline V gene (reference sequence). The ends lost 2 bases at V and 2 bases at J; junction bases unmatched: 7. CDR3 size: 17 residues. The CDR3 sequence is CASSQSQTSGGAYEQYF. Here the CDR3 DNA reads TGTGCCAGCAGCCAATCCCAGACTAGCGGGGGAGCCTACGAGCAGTACTTC.

The chain links TRBV7-9 to TRBJ2-3; 8 positions match TRBD2. The germline gives CDR1 SEHNR, CDR2 FQNEAQ (reference sequence). The CDR3 has 17 residues. V shed 7 bases, J shed 10 bases, and the junction held 22 bases outside the gene matches. DNA of the CDR3: TGTGCCAGCATTCCTTCGGGGGGGGCCAGGACCCCTTTAGCGCAGTATTTT. Translation gives CASIPSGGARTPLAQYF.